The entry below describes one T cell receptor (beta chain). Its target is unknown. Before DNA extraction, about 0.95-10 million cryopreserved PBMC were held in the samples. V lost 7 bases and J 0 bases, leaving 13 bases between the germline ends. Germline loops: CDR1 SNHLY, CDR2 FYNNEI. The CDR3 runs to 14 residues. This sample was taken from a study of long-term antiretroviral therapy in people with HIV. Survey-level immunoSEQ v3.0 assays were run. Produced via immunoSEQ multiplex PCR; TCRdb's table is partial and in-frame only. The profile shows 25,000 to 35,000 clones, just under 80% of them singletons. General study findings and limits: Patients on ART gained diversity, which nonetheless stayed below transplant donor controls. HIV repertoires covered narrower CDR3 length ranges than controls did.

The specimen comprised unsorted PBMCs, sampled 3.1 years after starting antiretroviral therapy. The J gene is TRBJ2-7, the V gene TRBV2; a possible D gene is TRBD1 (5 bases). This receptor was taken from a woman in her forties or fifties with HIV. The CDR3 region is CASISRGHSYEQYF. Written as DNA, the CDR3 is TGTGCCAGCATTTCAAGGGGCCACTCCTACGAGCAGTACTTC.